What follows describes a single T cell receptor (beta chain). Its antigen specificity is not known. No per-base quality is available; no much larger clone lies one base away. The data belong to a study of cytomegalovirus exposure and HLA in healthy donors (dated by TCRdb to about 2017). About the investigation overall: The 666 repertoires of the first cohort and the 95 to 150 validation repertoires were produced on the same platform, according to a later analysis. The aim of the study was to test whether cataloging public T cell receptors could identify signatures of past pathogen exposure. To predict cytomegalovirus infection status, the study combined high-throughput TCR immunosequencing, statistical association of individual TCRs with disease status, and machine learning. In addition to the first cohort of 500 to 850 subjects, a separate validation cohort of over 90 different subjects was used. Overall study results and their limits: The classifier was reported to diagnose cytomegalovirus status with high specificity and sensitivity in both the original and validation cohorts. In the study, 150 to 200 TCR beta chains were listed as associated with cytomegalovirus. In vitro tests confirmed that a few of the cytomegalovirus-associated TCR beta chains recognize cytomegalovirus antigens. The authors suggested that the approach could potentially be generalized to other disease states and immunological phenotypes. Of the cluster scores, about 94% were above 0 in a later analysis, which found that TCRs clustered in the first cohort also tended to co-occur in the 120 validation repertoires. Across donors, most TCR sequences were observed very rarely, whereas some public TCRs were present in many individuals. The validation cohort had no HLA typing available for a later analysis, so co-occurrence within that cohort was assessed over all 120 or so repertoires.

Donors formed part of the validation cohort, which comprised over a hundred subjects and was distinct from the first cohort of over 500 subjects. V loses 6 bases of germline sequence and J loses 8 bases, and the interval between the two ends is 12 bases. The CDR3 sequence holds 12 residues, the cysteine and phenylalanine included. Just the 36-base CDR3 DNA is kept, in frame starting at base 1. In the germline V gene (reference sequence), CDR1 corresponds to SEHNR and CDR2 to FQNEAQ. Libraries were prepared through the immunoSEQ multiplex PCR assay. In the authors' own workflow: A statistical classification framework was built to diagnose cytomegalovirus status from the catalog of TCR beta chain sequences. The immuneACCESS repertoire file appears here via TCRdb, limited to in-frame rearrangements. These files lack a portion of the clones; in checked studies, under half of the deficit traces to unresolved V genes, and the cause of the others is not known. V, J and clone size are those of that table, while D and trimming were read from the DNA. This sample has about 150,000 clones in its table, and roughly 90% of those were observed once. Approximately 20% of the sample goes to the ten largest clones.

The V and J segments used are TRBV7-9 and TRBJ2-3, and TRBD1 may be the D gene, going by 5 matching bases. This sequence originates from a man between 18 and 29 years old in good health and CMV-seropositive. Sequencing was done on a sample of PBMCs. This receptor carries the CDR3 CASRTGPGTQYF. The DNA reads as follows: TGTGCCAGCAGAACAGGCCCAGGTACGCAGTATTTT.